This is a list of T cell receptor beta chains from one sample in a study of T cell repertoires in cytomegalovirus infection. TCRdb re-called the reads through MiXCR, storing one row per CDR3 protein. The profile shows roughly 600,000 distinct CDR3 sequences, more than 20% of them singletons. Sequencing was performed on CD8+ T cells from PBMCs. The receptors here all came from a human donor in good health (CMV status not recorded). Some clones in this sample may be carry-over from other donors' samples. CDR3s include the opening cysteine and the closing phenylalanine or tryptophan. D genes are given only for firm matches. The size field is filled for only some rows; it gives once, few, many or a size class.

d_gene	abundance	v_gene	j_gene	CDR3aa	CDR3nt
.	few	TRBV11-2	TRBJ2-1	CASSRPGEQFF	TGTGCCAGCAGCCGGCCTGGGGAGCAGTTCTTC
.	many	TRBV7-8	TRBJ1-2	CASSPSFGYGSIWGYTF	TGTGCCAGCAGCCCATCCTTTGGCTATGGATCTATCTGGGGCTACACCTTC
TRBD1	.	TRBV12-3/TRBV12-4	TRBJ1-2	CASSSRTGKIYGYTF	TGTGCCAGCAGTTCCCGGACAGGGAAAATATATGGCTACACCTTC
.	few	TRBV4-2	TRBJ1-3	CASSQDLGASGNTIYF	TGTGCCAGCAGCCAAGATCTGGGGGCCTCTGGAAACACCATATATTTT
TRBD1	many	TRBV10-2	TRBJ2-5	CASSDFLDRGQETQYF	TGCGCCAGCAGTGATTTCCTGGACAGGGGCCAAGAGACCCAGTACTTC
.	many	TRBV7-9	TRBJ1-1	CASSFGRAEAFF	TGTGCCAGCAGCTTTGGAAGAGCTGAAGCTTTCTTT
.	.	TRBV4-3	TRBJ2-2	CASSQGSYTGELFF	TGCGCCAGCAGCCAAGGGAGTTACACCGGGGAGCTGTTTTTT
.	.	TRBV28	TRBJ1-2	CASSFPGHGTYGYTF	TGTGCCAGCAGTTTTCCGGGACACGGGACCTATGGCTACACCTTC
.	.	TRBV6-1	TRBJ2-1	CASSAPKGGVYNEQFF	TGTGCCAGCAGTGCCCCGAAGGGGGGGGTATACAATGAGCAGTTCTTC
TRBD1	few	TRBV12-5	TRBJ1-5	CASGFLTGASNQPQHF	TGTGCTAGTGGTTTTTTGACAGGGGCCAGCAATCAGCCCCAGCATTTT
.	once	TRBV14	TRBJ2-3	CASSGAGLRIGYTQYF	TGTGCCAGCAGCGGAGCAGGACTGCGGATCGGGTATACGCAGTATTTT
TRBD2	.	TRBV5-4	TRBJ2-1	CASRLRGEEFF	TGTGCCAGCAGGCTGCGGGGGGAAGAGTTCTTC
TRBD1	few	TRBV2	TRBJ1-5	CASSRRGGQPQHF	TGTGCCAGCAGCCGCAGGGGGGGTCAGCCCCAGCATTTT
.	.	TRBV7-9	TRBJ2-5	CASRRSEQETQYF	TGTGCCAGCAGGAGGTCTGAACAAGAGACCCAGTACTTC
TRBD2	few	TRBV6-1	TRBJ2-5	CASSRTGLASQETQYF	TGTGCCAGCAGTCGAACGGGACTAGCCTCCCAAGAGACCCAGTACTTC
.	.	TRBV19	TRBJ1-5	CVSSIAGMWQPQHF	TGTGTCAGTAGTATTGCAGGCATGTGGCAGCCCCAGCATTTT
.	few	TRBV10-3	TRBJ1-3	CAISESPETHSGNTIYF	TGTGCCATCAGTGAGTCACCCGAGACCCATTCTGGAAACACCATATATTTT
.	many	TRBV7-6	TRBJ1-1	CASSLDSRDTEAFF	TGTGCCAGCAGCTTAGATAGCAGAGATACTGAAGCTTTCTTT
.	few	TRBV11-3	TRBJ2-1	CASSPGESATSYNEQFF	TGTGCCAGCAGCCCAGGGGAGAGCGCCACCTCCTACAATGAGCAGTTCTTC
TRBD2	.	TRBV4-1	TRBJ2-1	CASSQWSGGATGEQFF	TGCGCCAGCAGCCAATGGAGCGGGGGGGCAACGGGTGAGCAGTTCTTC
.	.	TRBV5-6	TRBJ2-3	CASSEPLSTDTQYF	TGTGCCAGCAGCGAGCCCCTTAGCACAGATACGCAGTATTTT
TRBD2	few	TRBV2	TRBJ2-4	CASYRGGGIAKNIQYF	TGTGCCAGCTACCGGGGGGGAGGGATAGCCAAAAACATTCAGTACTTC
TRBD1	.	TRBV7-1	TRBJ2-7	CASSAWDRAYEQYF	TGTGCCAGCAGCGCCTGGGACAGGGCCTACGAGCAGTACTTC
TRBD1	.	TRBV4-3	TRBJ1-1	CASSQDYRDRGMTEAFF	TGCGCCAGCAGCCAAGATTACCGGGACAGGGGGATGACTGAAGCTTTCTTT
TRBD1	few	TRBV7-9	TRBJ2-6	CASSPTGVISGANVLTF	TGTGCCAGCAGCCCGACAGGGGTAATATCTGGGGCCAACGTCCTGACTTTC
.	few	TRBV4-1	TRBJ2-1	CASSQAVRSEQFF	TGCGCCAGCAGCCAAGCAGTACGAAGTGAGCAGTTCTTC
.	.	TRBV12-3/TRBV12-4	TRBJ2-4	CASSPYGGGGKNIQYF	TGTGCCAGCAGCCCTTATGGGGGCGGCGGCAAAAACATTCAGTACTTC
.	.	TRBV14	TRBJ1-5	CASSSRGAGDQPQHF	TGTGCCAGCAGCTCAAGAGGGGCAGGGGATCAGCCCCAGCATTTT
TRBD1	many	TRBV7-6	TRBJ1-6	CASSPNRGQESYNSPLHF	TGTGCCAGCAGCCCCAACAGGGGGCAGGAGTCCTATAATTCACCCCTCCACTTT
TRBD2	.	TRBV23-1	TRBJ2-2	CASSQSRGGITGELFF	TGCGCCAGCAGTCAATCGCGGGGGGGGATAACCGGGGAGCTGTTTTTT
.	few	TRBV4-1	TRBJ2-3	CASSQHSTGLDTQYF	TGCGCCAGCAGCCAACATTCAACAGGGTTGGATACGCAGTATTTT
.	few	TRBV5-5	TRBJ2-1	CATRDLSYNEQFF	TGTGCCACCCGGGACCTAAGTTACAATGAGCAGTTCTTC
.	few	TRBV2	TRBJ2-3	CARLTGDTQYF	TGTGCCAGACTTACAGGTGATACGCAGTATTTT
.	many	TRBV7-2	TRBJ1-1	CASSLAVTMEDTEAFF	TGTGCCAGCAGCCTCGCGGTGACAATGGAGGACACTGAAGCTTTCTTT
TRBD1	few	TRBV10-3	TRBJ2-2	CAILSTGVTGELFF	TGTGCCATCCTGTCGACAGGGGTGACCGGGGAGCTGTTTTTT
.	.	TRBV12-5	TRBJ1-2	CASGFSGVGYTF	TGTGCTAGTGGTTTCTCAGGGGTCGGCTACACCTTC
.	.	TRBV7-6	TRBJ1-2	CANSLAGPGRDNYGYTF	TGTGCCAACAGCTTAGCCGGCCCAGGGAGGGATAACTATGGCTACACCTTC
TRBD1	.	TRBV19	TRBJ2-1	CASNGYPSGQVYNEQFF	TGTGCCAGTAACGGTTACCCCTCGGGACAGGTTTACAATGAGCAGTTCTTC